This T cell receptor (beta chain) derives from a study of shared clonotypes between healthy human individuals. TCRdb keeps only in-frame clones here, not all; method: immunoSEQ multiplex PCR. The sample lists under 2,500,000 clones; about 94% were seen once. The germline gives CDR1 SGHDN, CDR2 FVKESK. V was cut by 4 bases and J by 4 bases, with 13 bases left in between. CDR3 size: 14 residues. This receptor was identified in a man aged 18 to 29 in good health. This chain uses TRBV14 with TRBJ1-2, with unresolved D. Sequenced: naive CD4+ T cells sorted from blood. As to subset: CD45RA+ positively selected. CDR3 amino acids: CASSRVGPGYGYTF. The CDR3 nucleotides are TGTGCCAGCAGCCGAGTAGGCCCCGGCTATGGCTACACCTTC.